Below, 5 T cell receptor beta chains from the same sample are listed, as sequenced in a study of blood T cell repertoires in COVID-19 (dated by TCRdb to about 2020). The receptor library was made with the immunoSEQ multiplex PCR assay. The source is immuneACCESS, and TCRdb retained only in-frame sequences with V and J called. Part of the clones is not carried over; for the studies checked, unresolved V genes explain less than half of this, and the remainder is unexplained. Recorded for this sample are around 200,000 clones; less than 90% of them occurred a single time. The top ten clones comprise less than 25% of the sample. Sequenced: peripheral blood. The receptor source for this set is an older man with active or convalescent COVID-19.

V is TRBV11-2 and J is TRBJ1-3; D call uncertain. The germline V gene encodes CDR1 SGHAT and CDR2 FQNNGV. The CDR3 consists of 15 residues. Deletions cut 5 bases from V and 0 bases from J, with 11 bases between. The CDR3 DNA is TGTGCCAGCAGCCCGGTCCTTATCTCTGGAAACACCATATATTTT. Encoded protein: CASSPVLISGNTIYF.

The chain links TRBV28 to TRBJ2-7, with D unclear. The CDR3 has 14 residues. The germline V and J ends were trimmed by 6 bases and 2 bases, with 14 bases remaining between them. CDR1 and CDR2 from the germline V gene are MDHEN and SYDVKM. The CDR3 spells CASSPGVQTYEQYF. In DNA, the CDR3 is TGTGCCAGCAGCCCCGGAGTACAAACCTACGAGCAGTACTTC.

This rearrangement joins TRBV11-2 to TRBJ2-1; D remains unclear. CDR1 is SGHAT and CDR2 is FQNNGV in the germline V gene. The CDR3 has 14 residues. V gave up 0 bases and J gave up 4 bases, with 7 bases separating them. CDR3 nucleotide sequence: TGTGCCAGCAGCTTAGAATCGAGTTACAATGAGCAGTTCTTC. It translates to CASSLESSYNEQFF.

The gene calls are TRBV6-5 and TRBJ1-1; 10 bases map to TRBD1. The CDR3 spans 14 residues. Trimming at V came to 4 bases and at J to 6 bases, leaving 5 bases not matched to a gene. Germline lookup yields CDR1 MNHEY and CDR2 SVGAGI. The CDR3: CASSLTGTGAEAFF. The CDR3 DNA reads TGTGCCAGCAGTTTAACCGGGACAGGGGCTGAAGCTTTCTTT.

The chain is built from TRBV5-4 and TRBJ2-7; 14 bases agree with TRBD2. The germline CDR1 and CDR2 sequences are SGHNT and YYREEE (reference sequence). The V and J ends lost 4 bases and 2 bases, in that order; junction bases with no gene match: 8. This CDR3 has 17 amino acids. The DNA of the CDR3 is TGTGCCAGCAGCCCAGGACTAGCGGGAGGATCTCCCTACGAGCAGTACTTC. Protein: CASSPGLAGGSPYEQYF.